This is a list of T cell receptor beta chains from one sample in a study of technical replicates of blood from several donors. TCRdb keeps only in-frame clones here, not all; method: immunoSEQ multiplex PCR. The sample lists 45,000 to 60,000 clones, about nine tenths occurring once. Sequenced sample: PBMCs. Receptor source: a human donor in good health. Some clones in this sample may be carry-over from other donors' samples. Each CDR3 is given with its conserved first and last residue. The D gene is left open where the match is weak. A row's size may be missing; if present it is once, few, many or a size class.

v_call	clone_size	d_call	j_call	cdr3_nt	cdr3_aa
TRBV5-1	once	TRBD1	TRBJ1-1	TGCGCCAGCAGCCCTAACAGGGGAGCCACTGAAGCTTTCTTT	CASSPNRGATEAFF
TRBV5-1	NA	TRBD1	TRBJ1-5	TGCGCCAGCAGCCCCGAAGGACAGGCAGCCCAGCCCCAGCATTTT	CASSPEGQAAQPQHF
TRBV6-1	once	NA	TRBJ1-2	TGTGCCAGCAGCGGACACGTGAACTATGGCTACACCTTC	CASSGHVNYGYTF
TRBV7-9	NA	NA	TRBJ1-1	TGTGCCAGCAGCTTCCCAGGGCTCCCCTCTGAAGCTTTCTTT	CASSFPGLPSEAFF
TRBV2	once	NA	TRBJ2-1	TGTGCCAGCAGTGAAGGGAACCGGGGGTGGCAGTTCTTC	CASSEGNRGWQFF
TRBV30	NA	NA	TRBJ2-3	TGTGCCTGGAGTCAAACTCGGTCTAGCCTTAGCACAGATACGCAGTATTTT	CAWSQTRSSLSTDTQYF
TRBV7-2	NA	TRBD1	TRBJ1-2	TGTGCCAGCAGCTCCGGGGCACAGGGGGCGGATAGATATGGCTACACCTTC	CASSSGAQGADRYGYTF
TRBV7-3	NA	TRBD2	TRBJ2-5	TGTGCCAGCAGCTTATTACCGTTGGGGACTAGCGCGGCAGAGACCCAGTACTTC	CASSLLPLGTSAAETQYF
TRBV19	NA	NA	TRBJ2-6	TGTGCCAGTAAGGGGCCAGGACCCTACTCTGGGGCCAACGTCCTGACTTTC	CASKGPGPYSGANVLTF
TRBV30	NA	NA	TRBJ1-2	TGTGCCTGGAATAGGGGGATGAACTATGGCTACACCTTC	CAWNRGMNYGYTF
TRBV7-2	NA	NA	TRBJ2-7	TGTGCCAGCAGCCCAGTACAGGGCAACGAGCAGTACTTC	CASSPVQGNEQYF
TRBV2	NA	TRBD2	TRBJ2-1	TGTGCCAGCCGTCTAGCGGGATGGGATGAGCAGTTCTTC	CASRLAGWDEQFF
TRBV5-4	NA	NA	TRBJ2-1	TGTGCCAGCAGCTTTTTGGGTCGGGGGATTGAGAATGAGCAGTTCTTC	CASSFLGRGIENEQFF
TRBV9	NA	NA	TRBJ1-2	TGTGCCAGCAGCGCCTTCGCGGCTCGACAGATTCCTTATGGCTACACCTTC	CASSAFAARQIPYGYTF
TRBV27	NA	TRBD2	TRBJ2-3	TGTGCCAGCAATAGCGGGAGGGCCTTGGGCACAGATACGCAGTATTTT	CASNSGRALGTDTQYF
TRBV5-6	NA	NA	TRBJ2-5	TGTGCCAGCAGCTTACCCCGGCCTAGCCTAATGGAGACCCAGTACTTC	CASSLPRPSLMETQYF
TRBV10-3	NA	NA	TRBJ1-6	TGTGCCATCAGTGAGTCGAGAGATAATTCACCCCTCCACTTT	CAISESRDNSPLHF
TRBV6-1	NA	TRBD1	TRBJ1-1	TGTGCCAGCAGTGATCCATCGGGACAGGGGGCTTCTGAAGCTTTCTTT	CASSDPSGQGASEAFF
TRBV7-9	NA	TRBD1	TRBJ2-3	TGTGCCAGCAGCATAAACAGGGGTGGCACAGATACGCAGTATTTT	CASSINRGGTDTQYF
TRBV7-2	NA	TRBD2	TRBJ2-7	TGTGCCAGCAGCGGCGGGAGGACCTACGAGCAGTACTTC	CASSGGRTYEQYF
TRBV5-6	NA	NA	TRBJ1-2	TGTGCCAGCAGCTTACAGGGACCGGCCTATGGCTACACCTTC	CASSLQGPAYGYTF
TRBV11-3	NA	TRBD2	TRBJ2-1	TGTGCCAGCAGCTCCCCAGTAGTAGCGGGTCACAATGAGCAGTTCTTC	CASSSPVVAGHNEQFF
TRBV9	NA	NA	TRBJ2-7	TGTGCCAGCAGCGCACAGGGTTACGAGCAGTACTTC	CASSAQGYEQYF
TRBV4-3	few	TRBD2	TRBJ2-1	TGCGCCAGCAGCCAAGTTGCGGGGGGGCCTTATGAGCAGTTCTTC	CASSQVAGGPYEQFF
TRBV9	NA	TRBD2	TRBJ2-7	TGTGCCAGCAGCGGTCCGGTCGGCGGGAGGGCGAATCCGAGTAACGAGCAGTACTTC	CASSGPVGGRANPSNEQYF
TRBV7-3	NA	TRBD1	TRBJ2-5	TGTGCCAGCAGCTCAACCTCGGACAGGGCGCCCCAGTACTTC	CASSSTSDRAPQYF
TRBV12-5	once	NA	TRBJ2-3	TGTGCTAGTGGTTTCGACAGTTATACGCAGTATTTT	CASGFDSYTQYF
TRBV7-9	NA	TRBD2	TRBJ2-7	TGTGCCAGCAGCTTCGCGGGAGGCTCCGAGCAGTACTTC	CASSFAGGSEQYF
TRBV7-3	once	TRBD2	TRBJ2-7	TGTGCCAGCAGCTTAACTTTAGCGGGGCCTTACGAGCAGTACTTC	CASSLTLAGPYEQYF
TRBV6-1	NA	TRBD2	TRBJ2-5	TGTGCCAGCAGGCAAGGACTAGTCCAAGAGACCCAGTACTTC	CASRQGLVQETQYF
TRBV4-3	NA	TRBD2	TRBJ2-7	TGCGCCAGCAGCCAAGAGCTAGCGGAGCCCTACGAGCAGTACTTC	CASSQELAEPYEQYF
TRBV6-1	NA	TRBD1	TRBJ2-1	TGTGCCAGCAGCGGGGACAGGGGGGCCTACAATGAGCAGTTCTTC	CASSGDRGAYNEQFF
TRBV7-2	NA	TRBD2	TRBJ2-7	TGTGCCAGCAGCACTTCTAGCGGGAGACCCTACGAGCAGTACTTC	CASSTSSGRPYEQYF
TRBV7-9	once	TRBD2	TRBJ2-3	TGTGCCAGCAGCTTAGGTAGCGGGGACACAGATACGCAGTATTTT	CASSLGSGDTDTQYF
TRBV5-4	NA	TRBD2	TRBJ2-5	TGTGCCAGCAGCTCCGGGACTAGCGGGAGTGGAGAGACCCAGTACTTC	CASSSGTSGSGETQYF
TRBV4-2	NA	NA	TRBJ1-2	TGTGCCAGCAGCCAAGAATTACACGGCTACACCTTC	CASSQELHGYTF
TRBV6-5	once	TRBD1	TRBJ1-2	TGTGCCAGCAGTTACTCCTCCGACAGGGGCCGGAATGGCTACACCTTC	CASSYSSDRGRNGYTF
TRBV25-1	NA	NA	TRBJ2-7	TGTGCCAGCAGTGAATCCCTCTACGAGCAGTACTTC	CASSESLYEQYF
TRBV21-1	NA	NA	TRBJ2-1	TGTGCCAGCAGCAAAGGTGACAGGGGTCGTGGTCACAACAATGAGCAGTTCTTC	CASSKGDRGRGHNNEQFF
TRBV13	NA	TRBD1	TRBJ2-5	TGTGCCAGCAGCTTAAGGACAGGGGGCCGGGAGACCCAGTACTTC	CASSLRTGGRETQYF
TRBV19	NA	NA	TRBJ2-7	TGTGCCAGTAGAAGTTCCGGAGGCTACGAGCAGTACTTC	CASRSSGGYEQYF
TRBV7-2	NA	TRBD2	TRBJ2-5	TGTGCCAGCAGCTCCGGGCGTAGCGGGGGTGCACAAGAGACCCAGTACTTC	CASSSGRSGGAQETQYF
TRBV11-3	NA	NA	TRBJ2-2	TGTGCCAGCAGCTTAGACGAGGCCGGGGAGCTGTTTTTT	CASSLDEAGELFF
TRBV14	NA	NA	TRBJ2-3	TGTGCCAGCAGCCAAGACCAGGGGCTGAGGACAGATACGCAGTATTTT	CASSQDQGLRTDTQYF
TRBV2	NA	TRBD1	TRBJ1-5	TGTGCCAGCAGTGGGGGACAGGGACTTCAGCCCCAGCATTTT	CASSGGQGLQPQHF
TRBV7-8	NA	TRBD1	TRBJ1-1	TGTGCCAGCAGCCCGGGACAGATGAACACTGAAGCTTTCTTT	CASSPGQMNTEAFF
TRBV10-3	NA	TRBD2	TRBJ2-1	TGTGCCATCAGTGTTGGAGCGGGAGGGCCCTCGAATGAGCAGTTCTTC	CAISVGAGGPSNEQFF
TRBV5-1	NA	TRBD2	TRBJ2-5	TGCGCCAGCAGCCCACTAGCGGGGAGGTCCGGGACCCAGTACTTC	CASSPLAGRSGTQYF
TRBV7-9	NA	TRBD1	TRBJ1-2	TGTGCCAGCAGTTTAACAGGGGCCTATGGCTACACCTTC	CASSLTGAYGYTF
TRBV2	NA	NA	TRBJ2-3	TGTGCCAGCACGAGAAGACTAGGTGACACAGATACGCAGTATTTT	CASTRRLGDTDTQYF
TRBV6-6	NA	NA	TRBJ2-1	TGTGCCAGCAGTTACTGGGGGGATGAGCAGTTCTTC	CASSYWGDEQFF
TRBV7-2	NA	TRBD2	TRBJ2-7	TGTGCCAGCAGCTTAAGACTAGCGGGTGCGACCTACGAGCAGTACTTC	CASSLRLAGATYEQYF
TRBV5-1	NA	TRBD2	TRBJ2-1	TGCGCCAGCAGCAGCACCGGGACTAGCGACAATGAGCAGTTCTTC	CASSSTGTSDNEQFF
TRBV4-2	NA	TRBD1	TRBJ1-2	TGTGCCAGCAGCCAAGAGGAGGGGGCGGGCTATGGCTACACCTTC	CASSQEEGAGYGYTF
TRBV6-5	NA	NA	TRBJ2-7	TGTGCCAGCACAGGCGGGGTCAGGGACGAGCAGTACTTC	CASTGGVRDEQYF
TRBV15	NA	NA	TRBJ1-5	TGTGCCACCAGCAGCGGTGCACTAGTGGAAAATCAGCCCCAGCATTTT	CATSSGALVENQPQHF
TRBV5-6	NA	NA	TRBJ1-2	TGTGCCAGCAGCATGAGACGACTCTCGGGGGGCTACACCTTC	CASSMRRLSGGYTF
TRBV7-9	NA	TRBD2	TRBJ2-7	TGTGCCAGCAGCTTACGGGGGGGGGCCTACGAGCAGTACTTC	CASSLRGGAYEQYF
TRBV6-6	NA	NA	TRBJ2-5	TGTGCCAGCAGTCACCCGACCTCGGAGCAGTACTTC	CASSHPTSEQYF